The clone carrying this T cell receptor beta chain has just a few counts. This specimen comes from a study of regulatory T cells in long-lasting Graves disease. The CDR3 consists of 15 residues. V gave up 7 bases and J gave up 3 bases; unmatched junction bases: 8. The V gene's germline CDR1 is LNHDA and CDR2 SQIVND (reference sequence). TCR beta libraries were built with iRepertoire HTBI primers and Arm-PCR of CDR3 regions. TCRdb ran MiXCR on the multiplex PCR reads and lists one entry per CDR3 protein. The sample lists 500,000 to 700,000 distinct CDR3 sequences; 30% were seen once. Indicated time point: persistent/refractory GD, antithyroid drugs over 5 years with positive TRAb. PBMCs were the source of the RNA used for TCR sequencing.

Sequencing was performed on peripheral blood mononuclear cells (PBMCs), taken when the disease was refractory, from a patient treated with antithyroid drugs. The rearrangement links TRBV19 to TRBJ2-4, with TRBD1 matching 8 bases. This receptor was identified in a female donor with Graves disease. CDR3: CASMDRVTLKNIQYF. DNA for the CDR3: TGTGCCAGTATGGACAGGGTGACGCTCAAAAACATTCAGTACTTC.